Listed below are T cell receptor beta chains from one sample, sequenced in a study of shared clonotypes between healthy human individuals. Only in-frame clones appear in the TCRdb table, and some are missing; sequencing was by immunoSEQ multiplex PCR. Among millions of clones listed, more than 80% were seen once. The material sequenced was naive CD4+ T cells sorted from blood. These receptor sequences come from a man aged 18 to 29 in good health. CDR3s include the opening cysteine and the closing phenylalanine or tryptophan. D genes are given only for firm matches. For some rows the clone size is stated as once, few or many, or as a class when expanded; others skip it.

TRBV1	.	.	TRBJ1-2	TGCACCAGCAGCCAAGTGAGCGGGTGGCCAGATATAAACTATGGCTACACCTTC	CTSSQVSGWPDINYGYTF
TRBV7-2	few	.	TRBJ1-1	TGTGCCAGCAGGCCCCAACGCTTGAACACTGAAGCTTTCTTT	CASRPQRLNTEAFF
TRBV7-9	.	TRBD1	TRBJ2-5	TGTGCCAGCAGCCCTGGGACAGGGTCGCGGGAGACCCAGTACTTC	CASSPGTGSRETQYF
TRBV5-1	.	TRBD1	TRBJ2-3	TGCGCCAGCAGCTTACAGGGGGCAAGCACAGATACGCAGTATTTT	CASSLQGASTDTQYF
TRBV18	.	TRBD1	TRBJ2-1	TGTGCCAGCTCACCAAGGGGGCCCTCCTACAATGAGCAGTTCTTC	CASSPRGPSYNEQFF
TRBV6-1	.	.	TRBJ2-7	TGTGCCAGCAGCGAGTACGGCAGGAGCTCCTACGAGCAGTACTTC	CASSEYGRSSYEQYF
TRBV7-8	.	TRBD1	TRBJ2-3	TGTGCCAGCAGCTTAATGAGACAGGGATCCACAGATACGCAGTATTTT	CASSLMRQGSTDTQYF
TRBV27	once	TRBD2	TRBJ2-7	TGTGCCAGCAATCGGCTAGCGGGAGAAGGCGAGCAGTACTTC	CASNRLAGEGEQYF
TRBV10-1	.	.	TRBJ1-6	TGCGCCAGCAGTGATGTCGGAAATTCACCCCTCCACTTT	CASSDVGNSPLHF
TRBV25-1	.	.	TRBJ1-5	TGTGCCAGCAGTGAATTGGACAATCAGCCCCAGCATTTT	CASSELDNQPQHF
TRBV5-5	.	.	TRBJ1-1	TGTGCCAGCAGCTTGGTCGCGGGAGTAGGCACTGAAGCTTTCTTT	CASSLVAGVGTEAFF
TRBV25-1	.	.	TRBJ2-1	TGTGCCAGCAGCCCCGGGACAAGCTCCTACAATGAGCAGTTCTTC	CASSPGTSSYNEQFF
TRBV6-1	.	.	TRBJ2-1	TGTGCCAGCAGTTTGGCAACCAATGAGCAGTTCTTC	CASSLATNEQFF
TRBV27	.	.	TRBJ1-2	TGTGCCAGCAGTTTCCAATATGGGCTCTATGGCTACACCTTC	CASSFQYGLYGYTF
TRBV10-3	.	.	TRBJ1-4	TGTGCCATCAGTGAGTCCGGGGGCCCCAATGAAAAACTGTTTTTT	CAISESGGPNEKLFF
TRBV9	.	TRBD1	TRBJ1-6	TGTGCCAGCAGCACCCGGACAGGGCCTGATAATTCACCCCTCCACTTT	CASSTRTGPDNSPLHF
TRBV5-1	few	.	TRBJ1-1	TGCGCCAGCAGCTTTACAGGGATGAACACTGAAGCTTTCTTT	CASSFTGMNTEAFF
TRBV9	.	TRBD2	TRBJ2-1	TGTGCCAGCAGCGGGGGACTAGCGGGAGTGCATGAGCAGTTCTTC	CASSGGLAGVHEQFF
TRBV9	.	TRBD1	TRBJ2-7	TGTGCCAGCAGCGCCGGGACAGGGCACAGTATAGAGCAGTACTTC	CASSAGTGHSIEQYF
TRBV10-2	.	TRBD1	TRBJ1-6	TGCGCCAGCCGTCCGTACGGGACAGATAATTCACCCCTCCACTTT	CASRPYGTDNSPLHF
TRBV5-1	.	.	TRBJ2-1	TGCGCCAGCTCTCGCCGGGGCTACAATGAGCAGTTCTTC	CASSRRGYNEQFF
TRBV19	.	.	TRBJ1-3	TGTGCCAGTAGTCCGACAGGCGACTCTGGAAACACCATATATTTT	CASSPTGDSGNTIYF
TRBV7-9	.	TRBD1	TRBJ1-2	TGTGCCAGCGGCATGACAGGGTCCTATGGCTACACCTTC	CASGMTGSYGYTF